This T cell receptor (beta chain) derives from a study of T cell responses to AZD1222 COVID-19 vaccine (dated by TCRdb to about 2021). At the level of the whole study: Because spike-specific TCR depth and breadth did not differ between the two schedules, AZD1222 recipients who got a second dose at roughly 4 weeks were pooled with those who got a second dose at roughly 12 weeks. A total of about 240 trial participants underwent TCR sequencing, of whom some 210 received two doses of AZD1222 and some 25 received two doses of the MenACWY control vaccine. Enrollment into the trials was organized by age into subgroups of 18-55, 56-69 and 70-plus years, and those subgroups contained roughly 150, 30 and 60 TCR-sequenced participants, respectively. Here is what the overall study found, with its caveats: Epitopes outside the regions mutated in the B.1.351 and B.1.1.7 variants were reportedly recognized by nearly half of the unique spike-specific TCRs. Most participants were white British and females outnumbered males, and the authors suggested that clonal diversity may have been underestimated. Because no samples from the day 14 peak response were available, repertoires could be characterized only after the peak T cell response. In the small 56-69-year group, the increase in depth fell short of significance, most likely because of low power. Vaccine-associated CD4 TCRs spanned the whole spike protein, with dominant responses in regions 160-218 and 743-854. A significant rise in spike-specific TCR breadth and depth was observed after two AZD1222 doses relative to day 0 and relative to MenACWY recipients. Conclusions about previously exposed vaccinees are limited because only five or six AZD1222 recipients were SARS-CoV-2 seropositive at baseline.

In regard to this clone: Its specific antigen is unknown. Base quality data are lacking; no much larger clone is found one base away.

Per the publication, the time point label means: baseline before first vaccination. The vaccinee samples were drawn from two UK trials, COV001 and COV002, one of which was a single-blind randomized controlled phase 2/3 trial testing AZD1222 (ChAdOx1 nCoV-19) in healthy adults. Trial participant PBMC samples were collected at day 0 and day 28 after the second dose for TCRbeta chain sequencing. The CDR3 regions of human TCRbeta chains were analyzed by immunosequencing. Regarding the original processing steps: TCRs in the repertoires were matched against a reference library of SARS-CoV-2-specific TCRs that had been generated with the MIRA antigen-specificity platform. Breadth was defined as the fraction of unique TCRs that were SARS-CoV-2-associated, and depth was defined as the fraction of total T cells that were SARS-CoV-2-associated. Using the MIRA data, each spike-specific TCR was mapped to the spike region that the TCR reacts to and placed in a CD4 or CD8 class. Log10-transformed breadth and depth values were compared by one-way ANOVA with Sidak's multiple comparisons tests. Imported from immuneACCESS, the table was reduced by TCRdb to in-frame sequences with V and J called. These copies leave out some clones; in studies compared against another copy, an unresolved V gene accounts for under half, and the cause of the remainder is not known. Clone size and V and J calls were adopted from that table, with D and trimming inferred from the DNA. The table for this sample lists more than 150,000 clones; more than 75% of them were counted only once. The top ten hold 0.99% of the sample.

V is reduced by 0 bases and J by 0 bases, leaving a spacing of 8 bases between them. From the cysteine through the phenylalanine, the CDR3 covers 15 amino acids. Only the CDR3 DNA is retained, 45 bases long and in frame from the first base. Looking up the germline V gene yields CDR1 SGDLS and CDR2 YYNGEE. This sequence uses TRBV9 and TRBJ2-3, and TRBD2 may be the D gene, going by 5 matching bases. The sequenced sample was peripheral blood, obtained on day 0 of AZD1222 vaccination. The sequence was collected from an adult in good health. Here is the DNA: TGTGCCAGCAGCGTAGGCGGGCTAAGCACAGATACGCAGTATTTT. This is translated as CASSVGGLSTDTQYF.